Listed below are T cell receptor beta chains from one sample, sequenced in a study of blood T cell repertoires in COVID-19. Data came from immunoSEQ multiplex PCR; TCRdb stores just in-frame clones and leaves some out. The sample shows some 170,000 clones, roughly 90% of them seen only once. Sequencing was carried out using peripheral blood. The receptor source for this set is a man aged 55-75 years with active or convalescent COVID-19. CDR3s leave out the opening cysteine and the closing phenylalanine or tryptophan. Where a row states a size, it is once, few, many or the class of an expanded clone; other rows omit it.

clone size: .
V gene: TRBV15
CDR3 protein: ATSRDPLYSGNTIY

clone size: .
V gene: TRBV18
CDR3 protein: ASSPPNRGGSGYT

clone size: .
V gene: TRBV5-1
CDR3 protein: ASSLAGTGRTNTEAF

clone size: once
V gene: TRBV7-2
CDR3 protein: ASSLGGGSQETQY

clone size: .
V gene: TRBV5-1
CDR3 protein: ASGPGELLNTEAF

clone size: .
V gene: TRBV12-5
CDR3 protein: ASGLVSSGSSYEQY

clone size: .
V gene: TRBV3-1/TRBV3-2
CDR3 protein: ASSQALGNYEQY

clone size: .
V gene: TRBV5-1
CDR3 protein: ASSFRGGWDTEAF

clone size: .
V gene: TRBV29-1
CDR3 protein: SVDRGFRSGSGGTLYNEQF

clone size: .
V gene: TRBV20-1
CDR3 protein: SASELGQILTEAF

clone size: .
V gene: TRBV6-4
CDR3 protein: ASIRQGPFQPQH

clone size: .
V gene: TRBV5-1
CDR3 protein: ASSEALSSYEQY

clone size: .
V gene: TRBV29-1
CDR3 protein: SVERTGGDGYT

clone size: .
V gene: TRBV18
CDR3 protein: ASSPIPNFGNTIY

clone size: .
V gene: TRBV27
CDR3 protein: ASTKTGGVEKLF

clone size: .
V gene: TRBV2
CDR3 protein: ASRVRRGSVYEQY

clone size: .
V gene: TRBV3-1/TRBV3-2
CDR3 protein: ASSQAAAGSTEAF

clone size: .
V gene: TRBV7-8
CDR3 protein: ASMLRTGGSTEAF

clone size: .
V gene: TRBV10-3
CDR3 protein: AISAAADTQY

clone size: .
V gene: TRBV2
CDR3 protein: ASSERGTTGETQY

clone size: .
V gene: TRBV4-1
CDR3 protein: ASSPGTRLSDTQY

clone size: .
V gene: TRBV11-3
CDR3 protein: ASSQVGDRGPNANTGELF

clone size: once
V gene: TRBV2
CDR3 protein: ASSEAGGGQGYT

clone size: .
V gene: TRBV6-5
CDR3 protein: ASSYETGGGGNEQF

clone size: .
V gene: TRBV7-6
CDR3 protein: ASSFIAGEGNEQF

clone size: .
V gene: TRBV28
CDR3 protein: ASTTDRGYT

clone size: once
V gene: TRBV6-2/TRBV6-3
CDR3 protein: ASRYRGGLSYEQY

clone size: .
V gene: TRBV18
CDR3 protein: ASSPFRTADTGELF

clone size: .
V gene: TRBV19
CDR3 protein: ASTSLTGGTGANVLT

clone size: .
V gene: TRBV7-2
CDR3 protein: ASSFTGAGARGEKLF

clone size: .
V gene: TRBV5-4
CDR3 protein: ASRLQGRDSPLH

clone size: .
V gene: TRBV7-2
CDR3 protein: ASSTRMDTEAF

clone size: .
V gene: TRBV19
CDR3 protein: ATSDKDNEQF

clone size: .
V gene: TRBV6-5
CDR3 protein: ASKPTGTGANGLF

clone size: .
V gene: TRBV10-3
CDR3 protein: AIRTELSGNTIY

clone size: .
V gene: TRBV29-1
CDR3 protein: SVGGTEARDTQY

clone size: .
V gene: TRBV5-1
CDR3 protein: ASSLDGSSGNTIY

clone size: once
V gene: TRBV24-1
CDR3 protein: ATRTHPPGTGVTEAF